This T cell receptor (beta chain) was captured by sequencing in a study of cytomegalovirus exposure and HLA in healthy donors. V gave up 4 bases and J gave up 0 bases, with 16 bases separating them. This CDR3 region has 18 residues. Germline CDR1 and CDR2: SGHTA and FQGTGA. The PCR was carried out with 60 Vbeta primers and 13 Jbeta primers. Generated by immunoSEQ multiplex PCR, the TCRdb table keeps only in-frame clones and is missing some. The table includes roughly 200,000 clones, under 85% detected once. The sequenced sample consisted of PBMCs. The rearrangement joins TRBV7-3 to TRBJ2-6; D gene ambiguous. The clonotype comes from a male donor in good health and CMV-seronegative. CDR3 in amino acids: CASSSAPGSTSGANVLTF. The CDR3, as DNA: TGTGCCAGCAGCTCCGCCCCAGGAAGTACCTCTGGGGCCAACGTCCTGACTTTC.